A single sample is the source of the 16 T cell receptor beta chains below, sequenced in a study of cytomegalovirus exposure and HLA in healthy donors. Vbeta (60) and Jbeta (13) primers were used in the PCR. TCRdb keeps only in-frame clones here, not all; method: immunoSEQ multiplex PCR. Here the sample spans about 130,000 clones, roughly three quarters being singletons. The specimen was PBMCs. These receptors came from a man younger than 45 in good health and CMV-seropositive.

V gene TRBV11-2 combines with J gene TRBJ2-1; TRBD2 matches at 8 bases. Germline CDR1 reads SGHAT; CDR2 reads FQNNGV. The trim removed 6 bases at V and 0 bases at J, leaving 7 bases unmatched. The CDR3 has 16 residues. CDR3 bases: TGTGCCAGCAGTCCAACTAGCGGAGCCTCCTACAATGAGCAGTTCTTC. Protein product: CASSPTSGASYNEQFF.

This clone was seen a few times. The chain carries TRBV28 and TRBJ1-1; D gene uncertain. Trimming left V 4 bases short and J 1 base short, with 10 bases between. The CDR3 totals 14 residues. The germline CDR1 and CDR2 sequences are MDHEN and SYDVKM. Here the CDR3 reads CASSSGIANTEAFF. In nucleotides, the CDR3 is TGTGCCAGCAGTTCCGGGATTGCGAACACTGAAGCTTTCTTT.

The chain joins TRBV5-8 to TRBJ1-2, with D unresolved. This CDR3 comprises 13 residues. Germline V gene data show CDR1 as SGHTS and CDR2 as YDEGEE. Trimming removed 0 bases from V and 2 bases from J, with 5 bases in between. The CDR3 DNA reads TGTGCCAGCAGCTTGGATCAGAACTATGGCTACACCTTC. Translation: CASSLDQNYGYTF.

This clone appeared a single time. V is TRBV7-9 and J is TRBJ2-2; 12 bases fit TRBD2. CDR1 and CDR2 (germline): SEHNR, FQNEAQ (reference sequence). The length of the CDR3 is 17 residues. V was pared by 3 bases and J by 1 base, with 3 bases of the junction left unmatched. CDR3 nucleotide sequence: TGTGCCAGCAGCTTTAGGGGACTAGCGGGGAACACCGGGGAGCTGTTTTTT. Its protein is CASSFRGLAGNTGELFF.

The V call is TRBV4-3, the J call TRBJ2-1; D is uncertain. CDR3 size: 16 residues. The germline gives CDR1 LGHNA, CDR2 YSLEER. V dropped 1 base and J dropped 0 bases, with 10 bases sitting between them. CDR3 amino acids: CASSQGRGYSYNEQFF. The CDR3 DNA sequence: TGCGCCAGCAGCCAAGGGCGCGGTTACTCCTACAATGAGCAGTTCTTC.

The chain joins TRBV9 to TRBJ2-7, with D unresolved. The CDR3 is 16 residues long. Germline-derived CDR1 and CDR2 are SGDLS and YYNGEE. The V gene lost 0 bases and the J gene lost 4 bases, with 17 bases spanning the gap. For the CDR3, the DNA is TGTGCCAGCAGCGTAGCTCCTAGTTCGTCCTCGTACGAGCAGTACTTC. Translation: CASSVAPSSSSYEQYF.

The chain is built from TRBV4-1 and TRBJ2-7, with 8 bases matching TRBD2. V was clipped by 1 base and J by 0 bases; unmatched bases: 8. The germline gives CDR1 MGHRA, CDR2 YSYEKL. This CDR3 contains 17 residues. The CDR3 sequence: CASSQGGFSGNSYEQYF. The DNA for the CDR3 is TGCGCCAGCAGCCAAGGGGGGTTTAGCGGGAACTCCTACGAGCAGTACTTC.

V gene TRBV27 combines with J gene TRBJ1-1, with a possible D match to TRBD1 (6 bases). CDR1 MNHEY and CDR2 SMNVEV come from the germline V gene (reference sequence). The CDR3 extends over 14 amino acids. The V and J ends lost 2 bases and 5 bases respectively, with 12 bases between them. The chain's CDR3 is CASSLLPGVTEAFF. CDR3 DNA: TGTGCCAGCAGTTTACTCCCAGGGGTTACTGAAGCTTTCTTT.

The J gene is TRBJ2-3, the V gene TRBV27, with 7 nucleotides matching TRBD2. V gave up 7 bases and J gave up 7 bases; unmatched junction bases: 23. The germline CDR1 and CDR2 sequences are MNHEY and SMNVEV (reference sequence). This CDR3 contains 18 residues. CDR3: CASTHEGAGDTSEYTQYF. The CDR3 region has the DNA TGTGCCAGCACCCACGAGGGTGCGGGGGATACTAGCGAGTATACGCAGTATTTT.

The chain joins TRBV7-6 to TRBJ2-7, with 8 bases aligning to TRBD1. CDR3 size: 14 residues. The trim removed 5 bases at V and 2 bases at J, leaving 5 bases unmatched. Germline-derived CDR1 and CDR2 are SGHVS and FNYEAQ. CDR3: CASSPGTGPYEQYF. The CDR3, as DNA: TGTGCCAGCAGCCCCGGGACAGGCCCCTACGAGCAGTACTTC. Full variable domain (rest looked up from reference TRBV7-6 and TRBJ2-7): GAGVSQSPRYKVTKRGQDVALRCDPISGHVSLYWYRQALGQGPEFLTYFNYEAQQDKSGLPNDRFSAERPEGSISTLTIQRTEQRDSAMYRCASSPGTGPYEQYFGPGTRLTVT.

This clone is a singleton in its sample. The chain recombines TRBV4-3 with TRBJ2-3; D remains unclear. Germline V gene sequence: CDR1 LGHNA, CDR2 YSLEER. V was trimmed by 0 bases and J by 1 base, leaving 11 bases between them. The CDR3 extends over 16 amino acids. The CDR3 DNA sequence: TGCGCCAGCAGCCAAGATCTCGCCTATTGCACAGATACGCAGTATTTT. Its translation: CASSQDLAYCTDTQYF.

The genes are TRBV7-6 and TRBJ1-1; D gene unclear. The CDR3 covers 13 residues. Trimming pared 1 base from V and 3 bases from J, leaving 6 bases between. From germline, CDR1 is SGHVS and CDR2 FNYEAQ. This CDR3 reads CASSLDGDTEAFF. As DNA, the CDR3 is TGTGCCAGCAGCTTAGACGGTGACACTGAAGCTTTCTTT.

V is TRBV4-3 and J is TRBJ2-7; 7 positions agree with TRBD1. The CDR3 spans 15 residues. J lost 4 bases, V lost 2 bases, and 8 bases had no gene match. CDR1 and CDR2 from the germline V gene are LGHNA and YSLEER. CDR3 region: CASSQLGTENYEQYF. The CDR3 bases are TGCGCCAGCAGCCAATTGGGGACAGAGAATTACGAGCAGTACTTC.

This rearrangement joins TRBV28 to TRBJ2-7; 9 bases are shared with TRBD2. Germline trimming cut 7 bases from V and 4 bases from J; bases unmatched to any gene: 14. This CDR3 contains 16 residues. Germline CDR1 MDHEN, CDR2 SYDVKM. The CDR3 nucleotides read TGTGCCAGCATCCCGGCGGGAGCGGGAGGATCATACGAGCAGTACTTC. It translates to CASIPAGAGGSYEQYF.

V usage is TRBV19 and J usage is TRBJ1-1; D possibly corresponds to TRBD1 (6 bases). CDR1 LNHDA and CDR2 SQIVND come from the germline V gene (reference sequence). V lost 3 bases, J lost 5 bases, and 13 bases lay in between. This CDR3 spans 14 amino acids. The CDR3 nucleotides are TGTGCCAGTAGTATGCGGGGGCGAAAAACTGAAGCTTTCTTT. This encodes CASSMRGRKTEAFF. Full variable domain (rest looked up from reference TRBV19 and TRBJ1-1): DGGITQSPKYLFRKEGQNVTLSCEQNLNHDAMYWYRQDPGQGLRLIYYSQIVNDFQKGDIAEGYSVSREKKESFPLTVTSAQKNPTAFYLCASSMRGRKTEAFFGQGTRLTVV.

This clone has a single count. The chain employs TRBV4-1 and TRBJ2-1, with 9 bases lining up with TRBD2. This CDR3 comprises 15 residues. J lost 8 bases, V lost 10 bases, and 15 bases had no gene match. Germline CDR1 and CDR2: MGHRA and YSYEKL. The CDR3 region is CATMSGAGGSDEQFF. In DNA form, the CDR3 reads TGCGCCACAATGTCGGGAGCGGGAGGAAGTGATGAGCAGTTCTTC.